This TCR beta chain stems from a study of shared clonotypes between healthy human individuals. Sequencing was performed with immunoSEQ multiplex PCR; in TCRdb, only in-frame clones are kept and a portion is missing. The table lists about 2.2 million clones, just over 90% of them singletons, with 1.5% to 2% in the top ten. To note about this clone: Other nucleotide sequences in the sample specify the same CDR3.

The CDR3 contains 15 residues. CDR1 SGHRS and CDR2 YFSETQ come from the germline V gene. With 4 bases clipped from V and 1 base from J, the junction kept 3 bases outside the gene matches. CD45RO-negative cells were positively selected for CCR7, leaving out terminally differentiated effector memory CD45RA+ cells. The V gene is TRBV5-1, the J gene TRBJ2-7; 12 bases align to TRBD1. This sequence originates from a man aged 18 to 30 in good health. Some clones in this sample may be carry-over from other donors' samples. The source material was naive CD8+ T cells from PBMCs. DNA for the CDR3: TGCGCCAGCAGCCCGGGACAGGGGGCTTCCTACGAGCAGTACTTC. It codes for CASSPGQGASYEQYF.